The source of this T cell receptor beta chain is a study of T cell responses to AZD1222 COVID-19 vaccine. Findings and caveats of the study: Seropositivity was recorded at baseline in only five to seven AZD1222 recipients. Vaccine-associated CD4 TCRs spanned spike, dominant at 160-218 and 743-854.

On this clone itself: What it binds is not known.

TCRdb's table, derived via immunoSEQ multiplex PCR, lists solely in-frame clones and lacks some. Of approximately 150,000 clones in the sample, about 92% are singletons; the top ten hold around 12%. The ends were cut back, 1 base at V and 2 bases at J, with 13 bases in the middle. This CDR3 contains 15 residues. Germline lookup yields CDR1 SGHNT and CDR2 YYREEE (reference sequence). This TCR came from an adult who had recovered from COVID-19. Material: peripheral blood, obtained after recovery from COVID-19. V usage is TRBV5-4 and J usage is TRBJ2-7; D is unclear. The CDR3 protein is CASSLPESEAYEQYF. The CDR3 region has the DNA TGTGCCAGCAGCTTGCCTGAGTCCGAAGCCTACGAGCAGTACTTC.